This TCR beta chain was profiled in a study of blood T cell repertoires in COVID-19. The wider study: The cDNA or gDNA used as material had been derived from T cells, B-cell-depleted T cells, or PBMCs.

Using immunoSEQ multiplex PCR, the repertoire was profiled, and TCRdb retains in-frame clones only, with some absent. The sample consists of 150,000 to 200,000 clones, about four fifths of them appearing once. The germline V gene has CDR1 SGHDN and CDR2 FVKESK. V was trimmed by 4 bases and J by 5 bases, leaving 20 bases between them. The CDR3 totals 16 residues. Source material: PBMCs or T cells enriched from blood (not recorded which). The chain employs TRBV14 and TRBJ1-1; D perhaps matches TRBD1 (5 bases). The receptor comes from an older woman who had recovered from COVID-19. CDR3 sequence: CASSPRIGQGVTEAFF. CDR3 DNA: TGTGCCAGCAGCCCCAGAATCGGACAAGGTGTGACTGAAGCTTTCTTT. Variable domain in full (rest from reference TRBV14 and TRBJ1-1): EAGVTQFPSHSVIEKGQTVTLRCDPISGHDNLYWYRRVMGKEIKFLLHFVKESKQDESGMPNNRFLAERTGGTYSTLKVQPAELEDSGVYFCASSPRIGQGVTEAFFGQGTRLTVV.